The 24 T cell receptor beta chains below come from one sample, sequenced in a study of a mutant IDH1 vaccine in newly diagnosed glioma. Repertoires were generated with immunoSEQ multiplex PCR, while TCRdb's copy carries only in-frame clones and drops some. The sample has 60,000 to 85,000 clones; more than 65% are singletons. Stated time point: baseline, week 1 (first vaccination visit). Treatment in this sample: pre-vaccination baseline after standard-of-care therapy. The sample here was PBMCs, taken from a glioma patient treated with radiotherapy, temozolomide or both. The source is a man aged 45 to 65 with glioma.

This sequence joins TRBV7-8 and TRBJ1-1; D unresolved. Germline loops: CDR1 SGHVS, CDR2 FQNEAQ. V shed 1 base and J shed 0 bases, with 3 bases lying between them. The CDR3 length is 13 residues. The CDR3 region has the DNA TGTGCCAGCAGCTTAGAATTGAACACTGAAGCTTTCTTT. Amino acid sequence: CASSLELNTEAFF.

The V call is TRBV5-1, the J call TRBJ1-1; D call uncertain. The CDR3 loop spans 13 amino acids. CDR1 is SGHRS and CDR2 is YFSETQ in the germline V gene. Trimming took off 0 bases at V and 4 bases at J, with 7 bases between the two ends. Here the CDR3 DNA reads TGCGCCAGCAGCTTGGGGGGTACCACTGAAGCTTTCTTT. This translates into CASSLGGTTEAFF.

This clone was seen a single time. The rearrangement uses TRBV7-9 and TRBJ2-7; D call uncertain. Germline assignment: CDR1 SEHNR and CDR2 FQNEAQ (reference sequence). This CDR3 spans 13 amino acids. V lost 4 bases and J 3 bases, leaving 10 bases between the germline ends. This CDR3 reads CASSSNNNYEQYF. CDR3 DNA sequence: TGTGCCAGCAGCTCAAATAACAACTACGAGCAGTACTTC.

This chain connects TRBV10-1 to TRBJ2-7; possibly TRBD1 for D (6 bases). In germline, CDR1 is WNHNN, CDR2 SYGVQD (reference sequence). V lost 5 bases and J lost 0, with 11 bases in between. The CDR3 sequence is 14 residues long. CDR3 DNA sequence: TGCGCCAGCAGTTCCGGGACACGCTCCTACGAGCAGTACTTC. Its protein is CASSSGTRSYEQYF.

The sample holds a few counts of this clone. The chain couples TRBV7-9 to TRBJ1-1; 9 bases align to TRBD1. V shed 5 bases, J shed 5 bases, and the junction held 12 bases outside the gene matches. The CDR3 loop spans 16 amino acids. CDR1 is SEHNR and CDR2 is FQNEAQ in the germline V gene (reference sequence). In nucleotides, the CDR3 is TGTGCCAGCAGCCCTACCGGGACAGGGATTGATACTGAAGCTTTCTTT. The encoded protein is CASSPTGTGIDTEAFF.

The CDR3: CASSLTSGSTDTQYF. The CDR3 nucleotides read TGCGCCAGCAGCTTGACTAGCGGTAGCACAGATACGCAGTATTTT. The chain employs TRBV5-1 and TRBJ2-3; 8 bases map to TRBD2. Germline trimming cut 1 base from V and 0 bases from J; bases unmatched to any gene: 1. Per the germline V gene, CDR1 is SGHRS and CDR2 is YFSETQ. This CDR3 has 15 residues.

This clone appeared a single time. The gene calls are TRBV14 and TRBJ1-2; D is unresolved. Germline V CDR1 and CDR2: SGHDN, FVKESK. The V gene lost 3 bases and the J gene lost 4 bases, with 9 bases spanning the gap. This CDR3 comprises 13 residues. CDR3 DNA: TGTGCCAGCAGCCAGATACCCCTCTATGGCTACACCTTC. Residues: CASSQIPLYGYTF.

This clone has just one count. This chain connects TRBV9 to TRBJ2-3; the match to TRBD2 covers 9 bases. The CDR3 is 15 residues long. Germline V gene sequence: CDR1 SGDLS, CDR2 YYNGEE. Trimming cost V 0 bases and J 4 bases; bases outside gene matches: 3. CDR3 protein: CASSVGAGGPDTQYF. Written as DNA, the CDR3 is TGTGCCAGCAGCGTAGGTGCGGGGGGGCCAGATACGCAGTATTTT.

The chain links TRBV10-3 to TRBJ1-1; tentatively, D is TRBD1 (5 bases). Germline CDR1 reads ENHRY; CDR2 reads SYGVKD. This CDR3 region has 14 residues. The germline V and J ends were trimmed by 6 bases and 3 bases, with 14 bases remaining between them. In DNA, the CDR3 is TGTGCCATCAGGCAGGGAAGGGACTACACTGAAGCTTTCTTT. Its protein is CAIRQGRDYTEAFF.

The rearrangement joins TRBV7-2 to TRBJ2-3; no clear D gene. Germline CDR1 reads SGHTA; CDR2 reads FQGNSA. V shed 5 bases and J shed 1 base, with 4 bases lying between them. The CDR3 loop spans 12 amino acids. The CDR3 spells CASSTRTDTQYF. The CDR3 bases are TGTGCCAGCAGCACTCGCACAGATACGCAGTATTTT.

The chain couples TRBV6-5 to TRBJ2-2; D is uncertain. This CDR3 comprises 13 residues. Germline V gene lookup returns CDR1 MNHEY and CDR2 SVGAGI. Trimming stripped 7 bases from V and 3 bases from J, with 9 bases between. The CDR3 spells CASTRADTGELFF. The CDR3 DNA follows: TGTGCCAGCACACGGGCCGACACCGGGGAGCTGTTTTTT.

This chain joins TRBV7-6 and TRBJ2-2; D may be TRBD1 (5 bases). Germline V gives CDR1 SGHVS, CDR2 FNYEAQ. V was shortened by 5 bases and J by 0 bases, with 13 bases between the two germline ends. This CDR3 spans 16 amino acids. The CDR3 reads CASSVLSDTNTGELFF. CDR3 DNA: TGTGCCAGCAGCGTCCTATCGGACACGAACACCGGGGAGCTGTTTTTT.

The chain links TRBV5-4 to TRBJ1-4; D perhaps matches TRBD1 (5 bases). Between the trimmed V and J ends, which lost 7 bases and 0 bases, there was a span of 16 bases. Germline CDR1 SGHNT, CDR2 YYREEE (reference sequence). The CDR3 has 16 amino acids. As DNA, the CDR3 is TGTGCCAGCGGCAAAGGGGAGAGACCAACTAATGAAAAACTGTTTTTT. This gives the protein CASGKGERPTNEKLFF.

This clone was recorded once. The V call is TRBV19, the J call TRBJ1-4, with D possibly matching TRBD1 (6 bases). Germline lookup yields CDR1 LNHDA and CDR2 SQIVND (reference sequence). The germline V and J ends were trimmed by 5 bases and 7 bases, with 20 bases remaining between them. This CDR3 region has 16 residues. The CDR3 DNA is TGTGCCAGTAGTCGCACAACAGGGTCGGCTAGTGAAAAACTGTTTTTT. Translating it yields CASSRTTGSASEKLFF.

The genes are TRBV5-6 and TRBJ1-1; D gene unclear. Germline V lookup: CDR1 SGHDT, CDR2 YYEEEE. The germline V and J ends were trimmed by 0 bases and 5 bases, with 14 bases remaining between them. The CDR3 has 15 amino acids. The CDR3 loop is CASSLARERRTEAFF. The CDR3 region has the DNA TGTGCCAGCAGCTTGGCGAGGGAAAGGAGAACTGAAGCTTTCTTT.

There are a few counts of this clone. The chain combines TRBV29-1 with TRBJ1-2; D is perhaps TRBD1 (6 bases). The CDR3 contains 13 residues. The V end lost 2 bases, the J end lost 4 bases, and 11 bases lay between the germline ends. Germline CDR1 is SQVTM and CDR2 is ANQGSEA. CDR3 nucleotides: TGCAGCGTTGAACAGGGGCGGATCTATGGCTACACCTTC. Amino acid sequence: CSVEQGRIYGYTF.

The chain combines TRBV7-9 with TRBJ1-2, with TRBD1 matching over 9 bases. This CDR3 contains 14 residues. In germline, CDR1 is SEHNR, CDR2 FQNEAQ (reference sequence). J was trimmed by 3 bases and V by 5 bases; bases with no gene match: 4. Here the CDR3 reads CASSPGQGDYGYTF. CDR3 coding DNA: TGTGCCAGCAGCCCGGGACAGGGTGACTATGGCTACACCTTC.

This chain connects TRBV7-9 to TRBJ1-5; D not certain. Between the trimmed V and J ends, which lost 1 base and 2 bases, there was a span of 6 bases. Per the germline V gene, CDR1 is SEHNR and CDR2 is FQNEAQ (reference sequence). This CDR3 contains 14 residues. CDR3 amino acids: CASSLGGRNQPQHF. CDR3 in DNA: TGTGCCAGCAGCTTAGGAGGGCGCAATCAGCCCCAGCATTTT.

This chain uses TRBV19 with TRBJ1-1; 8 positions match TRBD1. Germline values: CDR1 LNHDA, CDR2 SQIVND (reference sequence). The CDR3 is 14 amino acids. J was trimmed by 4 bases and V by 3 bases; bases with no gene match: 4. The CDR3, as DNA: TGTGCCAGTAGTATTCAGGGGGCGAGCACTGAAGCTTTCTTT. It specifies CASSIQGASTEAFF.

This clone was detected once. The chain joins TRBV6-4 to TRBJ2-1; no firm D call. CDR3 length: 13 residues. V lost 4 bases, J lost 9 bases, and 13 bases lay in between. Germline values: CDR1 MRHNA, CDR2 SNTAGT. The CDR3 reads CASSGGWGSEQFF. The CDR3 DNA is TGTGCCAGCAGTGGTGGGTGGGGTAGTGAGCAGTTCTTC.

The V call is TRBV5-1, the J call TRBJ2-7; possibly TRBD1 or TRBD2 for D (5 bases each). The CDR3 length is 14 residues. Germline V gene data show CDR1 as SGHRS and CDR2 as YFSETQ. Trimming stripped 2 bases from V and 2 bases from J, with 11 bases between. CDR3 residues: CASSFSRGTYEQYF. The CDR3 nucleotides are TGCGCCAGCAGCTTTTCCCGGGGCACCTACGAGCAGTACTTC.

The chain combines TRBV4-3 with TRBJ1-2; D remains ambiguous. The CDR3 extends over 18 amino acids. In germline, CDR1 is LGHNA, CDR2 YSLEER. V dropped 0 bases and J dropped 0 bases, with 17 bases sitting between them. The CDR3 protein is CASSQDLYSWRANYGYTF. The DNA of the CDR3 is TGCGCCAGCAGCCAAGATCTATACAGTTGGAGGGCTAACTATGGCTACACCTTC.

This clone showed up just a few times. This rearrangement joins TRBV4-3 to TRBJ1-3; D gene unclear. Germline values: CDR1 LGHNA, CDR2 YSLEER. The V gene lost 4 bases and the J gene lost 0 bases, with 10 bases spanning the gap. There are 15 residues in the CDR3. The CDR3 spells CASSLDWSSGNTIYF. CDR3 in DNA: TGCGCCAGCAGCCTGGACTGGAGCTCTGGAAACACCATATATTTT.

The chain carries TRBV5-4 and TRBJ2-2; a weak D match, TRBD1 (5 bases). Trimming stripped 0 bases from V and 7 bases from J, with 10 bases between. CDR1 SGHNT and CDR2 YYREEE come from the germline V gene (reference sequence). The CDR3 runs 14 residues. The CDR3 DNA follows: TGTGCCAGCAGCTTGGGGGGCGCGTTCGGGGAGCTGTTTTTT. Its protein is CASSLGGAFGELFF. Full variable domain (rest looked up from reference TRBV5-4 and TRBJ2-2): ETGVTQSPTHLIKTRGQQVTLRCSSQSGHNTVSWYQQALGQGPQFIFQYYREEENGRGNFPPRFSGLQFPNYSSELNVNALELDDSALYLCASSLGGAFGELFFGEGSRLTVL.